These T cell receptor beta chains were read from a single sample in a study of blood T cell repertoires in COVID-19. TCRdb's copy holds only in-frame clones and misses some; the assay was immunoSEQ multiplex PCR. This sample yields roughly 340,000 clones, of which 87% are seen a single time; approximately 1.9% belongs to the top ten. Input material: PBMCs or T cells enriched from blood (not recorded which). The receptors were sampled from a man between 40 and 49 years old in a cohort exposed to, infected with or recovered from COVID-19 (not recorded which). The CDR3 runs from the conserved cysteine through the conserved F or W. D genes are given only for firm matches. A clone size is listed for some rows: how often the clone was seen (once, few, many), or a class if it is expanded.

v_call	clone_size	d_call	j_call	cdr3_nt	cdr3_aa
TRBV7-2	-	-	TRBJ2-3	TGTGCCAGCAGCGCCTTCGTAGTCAATACGCAGTATTTT	CASSAFVVNTQYF
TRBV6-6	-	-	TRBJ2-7	-	CASSSSGTGAYEQYF
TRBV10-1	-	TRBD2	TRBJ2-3	TGCGCCAGCAGGTCGGAAGCGGGAAATACGCAGTATTTT	CASRSEAGNTQYF
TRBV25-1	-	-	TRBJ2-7	TGTGCCAGCAGTGCCGGCGAGCAGTACTTC	CASSAGEQYF
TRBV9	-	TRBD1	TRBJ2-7	TGTGCCAGCAGCGCCGGGACAGAGACCTACGAGCAGTACTTC	CASSAGTETYEQYF
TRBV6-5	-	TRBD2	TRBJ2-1	TGTGCCAGCAGTCGGACTAGCTTCGGTTACAATGAGCAGTTCTTC	CASSRTSFGYNEQFF
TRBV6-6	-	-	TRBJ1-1	TGTGCCAGCAGTTACTCTGGCAGGGGGAACACTGAAGCTTTCTTT	CASSYSGRGNTEAFF
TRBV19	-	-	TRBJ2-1	TGTGCCAGTACCTCAACCCCGCAGGGTACCCACAATGAGCAGTTCTTC	CASTSTPQGTHNEQFF
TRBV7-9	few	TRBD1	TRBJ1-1	TGTGCCAGCAGCTGGTGGACAGGGCTGAGCACTGAAGCTTTCTTT	CASSWWTGLSTEAFF
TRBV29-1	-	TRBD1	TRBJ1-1	TGCAGCGCGAGGGGACAGGGGAACACTGAAGCTTTCTTT	CSARGQGNTEAFF
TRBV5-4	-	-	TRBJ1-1	TGTGCCAGCAGCTCGGGGAAACAGGGGAACACTGAAGCTTTCTTT	CASSSGKQGNTEAFF
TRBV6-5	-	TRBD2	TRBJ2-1	TGTGCCAGCCACGCCAGACTAGCGGGAGTGAATGAGCAGTTCTTC	CASHARLAGVNEQFF
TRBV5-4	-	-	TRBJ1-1	TGTGCCAGCAGTTATGACACTGAAGCTTTCTTT	CASSYDTEAFF
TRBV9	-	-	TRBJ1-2	TGTGCCAGCAGCACCCTTGAGGCAGGGTTTAACTATGGCTACACCTTC	CASSTLEAGFNYGYTF
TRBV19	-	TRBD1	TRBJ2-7	TGTGCCAGTATGGCCAGGGGGAGACCTCCCTACGAGCAGTACTTC	CASMARGRPPYEQYF
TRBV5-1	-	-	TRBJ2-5	TGCGCCAGCAGCTCACAACAGTCGACCCAAGAGACCCAGTACTTC	CASSSQQSTQETQYF
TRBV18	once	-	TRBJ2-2	TGTGCCAGCTCACCGAATGCTCCGGGGAACGGGGAGCTGTTTTTT	CASSPNAPGNGELFF
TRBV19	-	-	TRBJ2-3	TGTGCCAGTAGTATAAAGACAGGAACAGATACGCAGTATTTT	CASSIKTGTDTQYF
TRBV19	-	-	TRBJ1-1	TGTGCCAGTAGTACAAAACCGAGGACTGAAGCTTTCTTT	CASSTKPRTEAFF
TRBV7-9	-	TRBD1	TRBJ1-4	TGTGCCAGCCGCATAGGACAGGGCGTACCTAATGAAAAACTGTTTTTT	CASRIGQGVPNEKLFF
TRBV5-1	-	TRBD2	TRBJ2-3	TGCGCCAGCACTACCGGGACTAGCGGGACCACAGATACGCAGTATTTT	CASTTGTSGTTDTQYF
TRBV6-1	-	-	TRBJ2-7	TGTGCCAGCAGTGATGGGGAGCTACTCAGGGAGCAGTACTTC	CASSDGELLREQYF
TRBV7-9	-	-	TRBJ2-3	TGTGCCAGCAGCTTACGGCGGGATGGCGATACGCAGTATTTT	CASSLRRDGDTQYF
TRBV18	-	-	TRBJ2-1	TGTGCCAGCTCACCACGGACTGGATACAATGAGCAGTTCTTC	CASSPRTGYNEQFF
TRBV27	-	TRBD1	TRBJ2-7	TGTGCCAGCAGTTTATCGGGGACAGGGCAAAGCTACGAGCAGTACTTC	CASSLSGTGQSYEQYF